These 5 T cell receptor beta chains were all obtained from the same sample, sequenced in a study of blood T cell repertoires in COVID-19 (dated by TCRdb to the early 2020s). Library generation was performed with the immunoSEQ multiplex PCR assay. Sourced from immuneACCESS, this table was stored by TCRdb with only in-frame sequences that have V and J called. A share of the clones is absent; for the studies checked, an unresolved V gene accounts for under half, and the remainder has no known explanation. Present in this sample are more than 150,000 clones, roughly 76% of which were seen just once. The top ten constitute roughly 12% of the sample. Sequenced sample: peripheral blood. Receptor source: a woman of 80 years or more with COVID-19, enrolled during active disease.

The chain recombines TRBV7-8 with TRBJ2-1; the match to TRBD2 covers 9 bases. From germline, CDR1 is SGHVS and CDR2 FQNEAQ. The CDR3 totals 14 residues. V shed 3 bases, J shed 6 bases, and the junction held 3 bases outside the gene matches. The CDR3 bases are TGTGCCAGCAGCTTTGCGGGGGGGCGCAATGAGCAGTTCTTC. Translating gives CASSFAGGRNEQFF.

The CDR3 protein is CASSFYPGQAGELFF. The CDR3 DNA is TGTGCCAGCAGTTTCTACCCGGGACAAGCCGGGGAGCTGTTTTTT. This chain links TRBV27 with TRBJ2-2; tentatively, D is TRBD1 (6 bases). The V and J ends lost 3 bases and 6 bases respectively, with 14 bases between them. This CDR3 has 15 residues. Germline V gives CDR1 MNHEY, CDR2 SMNVEV (reference sequence).

The V call is TRBV7-2, the J call TRBJ2-1; D is ambiguous. CDR1 and CDR2 from the germline V gene are SGHTA and FQGNSA. This CDR3 comprises 15 residues. V was clipped by 1 base and J by 7 bases, with 14 bases between them. The CDR3 here is CASSLGAFPTNEQFF. For the CDR3, the DNA is TGTGCCAGCAGCTTAGGGGCGTTCCCTACAAATGAGCAGTTCTTC.

The gene calls are TRBV7-6 and TRBJ2-3; TRBD2 aligns across 9 bases. V was clipped by 3 bases and J by 4 bases; unmatched bases: 5. The CDR3 is 15 residues long. Germline-derived CDR1 and CDR2 are SGHVS and FNYEAQ. The CDR3 spells CASSFGGGGADTQYF. CDR3 sequence (DNA): TGTGCCAGCAGCTTCGGTGGCGGGGGGGCAGATACGCAGTATTTT.

V gene TRBV29-1 combines with J gene TRBJ2-3, with D maybe TRBD2 (5 bases). The length of the CDR3 is 14 residues. The V end was cut by 1 base, the J end by 0 bases, with 8 bases between. Germline CDR1 reads SQVTM; CDR2 reads ANQGSEA. The CDR3 DNA sequence: TGCAGCGTTGAAGGGAGGCCCAGCACAGATACGCAGTATTTT. It yields the protein CSVEGRPSTDTQYF.